The 26 T cell receptor beta chains below come from one sample, sequenced in a study of shared clonotypes between healthy human individuals. Measured with immunoSEQ multiplex PCR; TCRdb has only the in-frame clones, and not every one. The sample consists of some 660,000 clones, 73% of them appearing once. The sample taken for sequencing was memory CD4+ T cells sorted from blood. As for subset: CD45RA-negative fraction. The receptor source for this set is a woman aged 30 to 39 in good health.

This chain connects TRBV28 to TRBJ1-2, with 9 bases fitting TRBD1. This CDR3 spans 17 amino acids. J was trimmed by 4 bases and V by 6 bases; bases with no gene match: 15. Germline CDR1 is MDHEN and CDR2 is SYDVKM. The CDR3: CASSQVGPGTGTYGYTF. In DNA form, the CDR3 reads TGTGCCAGCAGCCAAGTGGGTCCCGGGACAGGGACCTATGGCTACACCTTC.

As to this clone: Distinct nucleotide sequences in the sample also encode this CDR3. The V gene is TRBV29-1, the J gene TRBJ2-3; unclear D gene. The CDR3 length is 12 residues. V was clipped by 1 base and J by 6 bases, with 8 bases between them. The germline gives CDR1 SQVTM, CDR2 ANQGSEA. The CDR3 sequence: CSVEGSSDTQYF. The DNA for the CDR3 is TGCAGCGTTGAAGGGAGTAGTGATACGCAGTATTTT.

The chain couples TRBV6-6 to TRBJ1-5; 9 positions agree with TRBD1. Germline V gives CDR1 MNHNY, CDR2 SVGAGI (reference sequence). The V and J ends lost 6 bases and 6 bases, in that order; junction bases with no gene match: 6. The CDR3 covers 14 residues. CDR3 protein: CASSEGQGGQPQHF. The CDR3 DNA follows: TGTGCCAGCAGCGAGGGACAGGGAGGTCAGCCCCAGCATTTT.

This chain uses TRBV11-2 with TRBJ2-7; 9 bases map to TRBD1. Germline V lookup: CDR1 SGHAT, CDR2 FQNNGV. The CDR3 covers 17 residues. After removal of 2 bases from V and 4 bases from J, the junction contained 12 bases not matched to a gene. This CDR3 reads CASSLRGPGTGQYEQYF. DNA of the CDR3: TGTGCCAGCAGCTTAAGGGGGCCCGGGACAGGGCAGTACGAGCAGTACTTC.

This sequence joins TRBV19 and TRBJ1-3, with D possibly being TRBD1 (6 bases). Germline assignment: CDR1 LNHDA and CDR2 SQIVND (reference sequence). This CDR3 contains 14 residues. Trimming removed 7 bases from V and 2 bases from J, with 12 bases in between. The CDR3 region has the DNA TGTGCCAGTAATCGAGGGGGACCTGGAAACACCATATATTTT. It encodes CASNRGGPGNTIYF. The variable domain in full, completed from reference TRBV19 and TRBJ1-3, reads DGGITQSPKYLFRKEGQNVTLSCEQNLNHDAMYWYRQDPGQGLRLIYYSQIVNDFQKGDIAEGYSVSREKKESFPLTVTSAQKNPTAFYLCASNRGGPGNTIYFGEGSWLTVV.

The rearrangement uses TRBV4-1 and TRBJ1-2, with TRBD1 matching over 8 bases. CDR1 is MGHRA and CDR2 is YSYEKL in the germline V gene. This CDR3 contains 15 residues. The ends lost 4 bases at V and 7 bases at J; junction bases unmatched: 11. The CDR3 sequence: CASSRTNGQGTGYTF. CDR3 in DNA: TGCGCCAGCAGCCGAACAAATGGACAGGGCACTGGCTACACCTTC.

The chain is built from TRBV2 and TRBJ1-5; weak D call: TRBD1 (6 bases). Germline V gives CDR1 SNHLY, CDR2 FYNNEI. The CDR3 loop spans 13 amino acids. V lost 5 bases and J lost 8, with 13 bases in between. Here the CDR3 reads CASSPGVFKPQHF. The CDR3 bases are TGTGCCAGCAGTCCAGGGGTTTTCAAGCCCCAGCATTTT.

This clone was detected a few times. This chain connects TRBV5-1 to TRBJ2-7; TRBD1 matches 9 bases. Unmatched junction bases numbered 7, after V lost 0 bases and J lost 6 bases. Germline V gene data show CDR1 as SGHRS and CDR2 as YFSETQ. This CDR3 has 15 residues. Written as DNA, the CDR3 is TGCGCCAGCAGCTTGGGGGACAGGGATAAAATCGAGCAGTACTTC. Protein sequence: CASSLGDRDKIEQYF.

This clone was counted only a few times. The V gene is TRBV23-1, the J gene TRBJ1-5; 10 nucleotides line up with TRBD1. TRBV23-1 is an open reading frame whose function is uncertain. CDR3 size: 17 residues. With 5 bases clipped from V and 0 bases from J, the junction kept 7 bases outside the gene matches. The CDR3 loop is CASSTDRGRDSNQPQHF. The CDR3, as DNA: TGCGCCAGCAGTACAGACAGGGGGCGGGATAGCAATCAGCCCCAGCATTTT.

This sequence joins TRBV11-3 and TRBJ2-2; D gene ambiguous. Looked up from germline, CDR1 is SGHNT and CDR2 is YENEEA. The CDR3 length is 13 residues. V lost 5 bases to trimming and J lost 6 bases, with 10 bases between them. CDR3 in amino acids: CASSPPGAGELFF. In DNA, the CDR3 is TGTGCCAGCAGCCCCCCTGGCGCCGGGGAGCTGTTTTTT.

The V gene is TRBV7-8, the J gene TRBJ2-7; no reliable D call. The CDR3 spans 18 residues. V was trimmed by 1 base and J by 5 bases, leaving 24 bases between them. From germline, CDR1 is SGHVS and CDR2 FQNEAQ. The chain's CDR3 is CASSLETGWETRSHEQYF. CDR3 bases: TGTGCCAGCAGCTTAGAAACTGGGTGGGAAACGCGAAGCCACGAGCAGTACTTC.

The chain couples TRBV19 to TRBJ2-7; D is possibly TRBD1 (6 bases). Germline-derived CDR1 and CDR2 are LNHDA and SQIVND (reference sequence). Between the trimmed V and J ends, which lost 1 base and 4 bases, there was a span of 14 bases. The CDR3 has 15 amino acids. The CDR3 DNA reads as TGTGCCAGTAGTATAGCCTCACAGGGTGCGTACGAGCAGTACTTC. This sequence encodes CASSIASQGAYEQYF.

The chain has TRBV7-6 and TRBJ2-5; weak D call: TRBD1 (5 bases). Trimming stripped 1 base from V and 5 bases from J, with 14 bases between. This CDR3 is 15 amino acids long. Germline V gene sequence: CDR1 SGHVS, CDR2 FNYEAQ. The CDR3: CASSLVQGQEETQYF. The DNA of the CDR3 is TGTGCCAGCAGCTTAGTCCAGGGTCAGGAGGAGACCCAGTACTTC.

The chain carries TRBV6-5 and TRBJ1-5; D ambiguous. This CDR3 comprises 13 residues. CDR1 and CDR2 from the germline V gene are MNHEY and SVGAGI. Trimming left V 2 bases short and J 10 bases short, with 12 bases between. CDR3 sequence reads: CASSYISSGPQHF. CDR3 bases: TGTGCCAGCAGTTACATATCTTCGGGACCCCAGCATTTT.

The gene calls are TRBV28 and TRBJ1-5; 9 positions agree with TRBD1. Germline values: CDR1 MDHEN, CDR2 SYDVKM. V lost 6 bases to trimming and J lost 6 bases; unmatched junction nucleotides: 6. This CDR3 has 14 amino acids. The CDR3 protein is CASSSTGGRQPQHF. For the CDR3, the DNA is TGTGCCAGCAGCTCAACAGGGGGCCGTCAGCCCCAGCATTTT.

The V and J genes are TRBV28 and TRBJ2-2; 9 nucleotides match TRBD1. Germline trimming cut 4 bases from V and 5 bases from J; bases unmatched to any gene: 14. The CDR3 has 18 amino acids. The germline CDR1 and CDR2 sequences are MDHEN and SYDVKM. The CDR3 reads CASSSRTAGQGHTGELFF. In DNA form, the CDR3 reads TGTGCCAGCAGTTCCCGAACCGCGGGACAGGGTCATACCGGGGAGCTGTTTTTT. Drawing the rest from reference TRBV28 and TRBJ2-2, the complete variable domain is DVKVTQSSRYLVKRTGEKVFLECVQDMDHENMFWYRQDPGLGLRLIYFSYDVKMKEKGDIPEGYSVSREKKERFSLILESASTNQTSMYLCASSSRTAGQGHTGELFFGEGSRLTVL.

The V and J genes are TRBV7-9 and TRBJ2-7; the D gene is possibly TRBD2 (6 bases). Germline-derived CDR1 and CDR2 are SEHNR and FQNEAQ (reference sequence). V dropped 0 bases and J dropped 0 bases, with 9 bases sitting between them. The CDR3 is 15 amino acids. The CDR3: CASSLASGSSYEQYF. CDR3 nucleotides: TGTGCCAGCAGCTTAGCTAGCGGAAGCTCCTACGAGCAGTACTTC.

The V call is TRBV19, the J call TRBJ1-1; a weak D match, TRBD1 (5 bases). There are 15 residues in the CDR3. Trimming left V 5 bases short and J 3 bases short, with 16 bases between. Germline V gives CDR1 LNHDA, CDR2 SQIVND (reference sequence). Here the CDR3 reads CASSPPGVGYTEAFF. The CDR3 region has the DNA TGTGCCAGTAGTCCCCCGGGGGTAGGGTACACTGAAGCTTTCTTT.

The chain is built from TRBV6-1 and TRBJ2-5; D not resolved. V was cut by 6 bases and J by 5 bases, with 7 bases left in between. Germline loops: CDR1 MNHNS, CDR2 SASEGT. The CDR3 sequence is 11 residues long. The CDR3 coding sequence is TGTGCCAGCAGCATAGGTGAGACCCAGTACTTC. Its protein product is CASSIGETQYF.

J is TRBJ2-7 and V is TRBV6-1; 9 bases fit TRBD1. V shed 0 bases and J 6 bases; nucleotides not matched to a gene: 3. Germline V gene sequence: CDR1 MNHNS, CDR2 SASEGT. The CDR3 has 14 residues. In DNA form, the CDR3 reads TGTGCCAGCAGTGAAGCAGGGACAGGGCGCGAGCAGTACTTC. It is translated as CASSEAGTGREQYF.

The chain links TRBV14 to TRBJ2-1; tentatively, D is TRBD1 (5 bases). Germline assignment: CDR1 SGHDN and CDR2 FVKESK. The CDR3 covers 13 residues. V lost 2 bases, J lost 8 bases, and 10 bases lay in between. In DNA, the CDR3 is TGTGCCAGCAGCCAACAGCAGGGATATGAGCAGTTCTTC. Protein product: CASSQQQGYEQFF.

This sequence joins TRBV28 and TRBJ1-1; TRBD1 might be the D (5 bases). The germline CDR1 and CDR2 sequences are MDHEN and SYDVKM. Trimming took 6 bases from V and 5 from J, leaving 16 bases between them. CDR3 size: 14 residues. The CDR3 region is CASSPGGITTEAFF. The CDR3 nucleotides read TGTGCCAGCAGCCCTGGGGGAATCACGACTGAAGCTTTCTTT.

As regards this clone: This specimen includes other DNA sequences encoding the same CDR3. The V call is TRBV7-2, the J call TRBJ2-3, with TRBD2 identical over 11 bases. The junction had 2 bases not matched to a gene; V was cut back by 5 bases and J by 1 base. This CDR3 is 15 amino acids long. CDR1 and CDR2 from the germline V gene are SGHTA and FQGNSA. The CDR3 region has the DNA TGTGCCAGCAGCAGGGGACTAGCGGGCACAGATACGCAGTATTTT. Protein: CASSRGLAGTDTQYF.

This clone was counted a few times. The chain has TRBV11-2 and TRBJ2-4; no definite D call. The V end lost 5 bases, the J end lost 5 bases, and 10 bases lay between the germline ends. CDR1 is SGHAT, CDR2 FQNNGV, per germline. CDR3 size: 13 residues. The CDR3 region is CASSPNPQNIQYF. CDR3 DNA: TGTGCCAGCAGCCCCAATCCGCAAAACATTCAGTACTTC.

The chain uses TRBV15 and TRBJ1-1; D is unclear. This CDR3 contains 14 residues. Germline CDR1 and CDR2: LNHNV and YYDKDF (reference sequence). V dropped 6 bases and J dropped 7 bases, with 18 bases sitting between them. The CDR3 nucleotides are TGTGCCACCAGAGCGATAAGGGAGGTTGGTGAAGCTTTCTTT. It is translated as CATRAIREVGEAFF. Complete variable domain (other parts from reference TRBV15 and TRBJ1-1): DAMVIQNPRYQVTQFGKPVTLSCSQTLNHNVMYWYQQKSSQAPKLLFHYYDKDFNNEADTPDNFQSRRPNTSFCFLDIRSPGLGDTAMYLCATRAIREVGEAFFGQGTRLTVV.

Regarding this clone: An end of the junction differs from the germline gene, which may be a read error. The chain recombines TRBV10-2 with TRBJ1-4; 7 nucleotides match TRBD1. This CDR3 has 16 amino acids. Per the germline V gene, CDR1 is WSHSY and CDR2 is SAAADI. The CDR3 region is CASSDKGQVSNDKLFF. CDR3 sequence (DNA): TGCGCCAGCAGTGACAAAGGACAGGTTTCTAATGACAAACTGTTTTTT.